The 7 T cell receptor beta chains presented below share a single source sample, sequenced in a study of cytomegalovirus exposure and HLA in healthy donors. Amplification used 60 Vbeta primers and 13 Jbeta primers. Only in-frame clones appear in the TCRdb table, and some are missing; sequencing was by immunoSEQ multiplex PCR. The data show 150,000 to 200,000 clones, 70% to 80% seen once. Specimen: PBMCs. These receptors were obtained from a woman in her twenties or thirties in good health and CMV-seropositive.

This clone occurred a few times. CDR3: CASSPRTGGNEKLFF. The CDR3 region has the DNA TGTGCCAGCAGTCCCCGGACAGGCGGTAATGAAAAACTGTTTTTT. The rearrangement links TRBV25-1 to TRBJ1-4, with 7 bases lining up with TRBD1. The germline gives CDR1 MGHDK, CDR2 SYGVNS. V gave up 5 bases and J gave up 4 bases; unmatched junction bases: 7. The CDR3 spans 15 residues.

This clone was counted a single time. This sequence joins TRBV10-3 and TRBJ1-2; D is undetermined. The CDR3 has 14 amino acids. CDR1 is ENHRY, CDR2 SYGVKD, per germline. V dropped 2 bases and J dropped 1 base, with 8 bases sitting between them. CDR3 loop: CAISETAFNYGYTF. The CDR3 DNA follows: TGTGCCATCAGTGAGACAGCATTTAACTATGGCTACACCTTC.

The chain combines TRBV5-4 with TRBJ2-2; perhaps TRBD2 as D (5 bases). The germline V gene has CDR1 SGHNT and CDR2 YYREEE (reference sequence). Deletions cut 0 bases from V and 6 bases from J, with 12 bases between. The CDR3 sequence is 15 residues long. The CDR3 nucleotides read TGTGCCAGCAGCTTGGAGGCGGGTACCGCCGGGGAGCTGTTTTTT. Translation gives CASSLEAGTAGELFF.

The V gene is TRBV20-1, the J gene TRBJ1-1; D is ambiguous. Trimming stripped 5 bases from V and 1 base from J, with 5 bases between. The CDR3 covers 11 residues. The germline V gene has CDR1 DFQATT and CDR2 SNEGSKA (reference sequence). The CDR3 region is CSAPENTEAFF. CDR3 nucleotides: TGCAGTGCTCCAGAGAACACTGAAGCTTTCTTT.

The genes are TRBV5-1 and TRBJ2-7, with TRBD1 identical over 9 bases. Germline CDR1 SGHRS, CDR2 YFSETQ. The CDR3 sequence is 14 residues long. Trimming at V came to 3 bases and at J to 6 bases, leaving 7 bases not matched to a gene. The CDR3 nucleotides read TGCGCCAGCAGCTCATCCGGGACAGGGCCCGAGCAGTACTTC. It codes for CASSSSGTGPEQYF.

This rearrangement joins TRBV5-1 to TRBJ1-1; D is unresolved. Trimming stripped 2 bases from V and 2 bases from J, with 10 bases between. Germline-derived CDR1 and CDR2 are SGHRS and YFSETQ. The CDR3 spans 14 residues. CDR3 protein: CASSLMESNTEAFF. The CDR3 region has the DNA TGCGCCAGCAGCTTAATGGAGTCTAACACTGAAGCTTTCTTT.

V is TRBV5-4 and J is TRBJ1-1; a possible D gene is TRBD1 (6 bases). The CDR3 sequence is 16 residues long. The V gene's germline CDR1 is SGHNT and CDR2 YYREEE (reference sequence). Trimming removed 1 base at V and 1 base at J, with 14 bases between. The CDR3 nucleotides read TGTGCCAGCAGCTTGAGGGTAGTGGACAGGAACACTGAAGCTTTCTTT. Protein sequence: CASSLRVVDRNTEAFF.